This TCR beta chain was documented in a study of T cells in Graves' hyperthyroidism and ophthalmopathy. Amplified regions were TCR beta CDR3 sequences from RNA transcripts. HTBI primers drove first-round RT-PCR of the TCR CDR3. TCRdb redid the calling of the multiplex PCR reads with MiXCR, one entry per CDR3 protein. The sample gives more than 300,000 distinct CDR3 sequences, approximately 15% of which show up once; 9.5% to 11% is in the top ten. Study-wide points: Within blood appeared most thyroid clonotypes that had expanded above 0.001.

Regarding this clonotype: The antigen is undetermined.

The CDR3 runs to 13 residues. V was shortened by 6 bases and J by 2 bases, with 11 bases between the two germline ends. CDR1 MNHEY and CDR2 SMNVEV come from the germline V gene (reference sequence). Sequenced: blood. This TCR was recovered from a woman aged 60-75 years with Graves' hyperthyroidism. The chain combines TRBV27 with TRBJ2-7; D remains ambiguous. The CDR3 DNA follows: TGTGCCAGCAGCACATTACCCCCCTACGAGCAGTACTTC. The encoded protein is CASSTLPPYEQYF.